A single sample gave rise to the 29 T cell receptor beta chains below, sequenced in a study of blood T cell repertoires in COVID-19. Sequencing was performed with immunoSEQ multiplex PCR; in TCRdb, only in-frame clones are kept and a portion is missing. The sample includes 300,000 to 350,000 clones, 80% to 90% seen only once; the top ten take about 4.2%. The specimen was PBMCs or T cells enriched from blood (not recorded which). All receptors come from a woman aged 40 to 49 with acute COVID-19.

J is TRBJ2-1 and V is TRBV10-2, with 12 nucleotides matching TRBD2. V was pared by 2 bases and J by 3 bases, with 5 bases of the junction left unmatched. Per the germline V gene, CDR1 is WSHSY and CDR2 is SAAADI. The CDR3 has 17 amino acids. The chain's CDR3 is CASSETPTSGGYNEQFF. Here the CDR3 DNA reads TGCGCCAGCAGTGAGACCCCGACTAGCGGGGGCTACAATGAGCAGTTCTTC.

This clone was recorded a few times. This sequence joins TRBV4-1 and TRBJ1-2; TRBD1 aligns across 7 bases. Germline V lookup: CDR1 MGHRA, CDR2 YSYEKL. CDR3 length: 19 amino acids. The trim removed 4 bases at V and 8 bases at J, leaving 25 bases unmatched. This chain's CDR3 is CASSPTTRWPYRGRWGYTF. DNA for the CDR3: TGCGCCAGCAGCCCGACTACAAGATGGCCCTACAGGGGTCGATGGGGCTACACCTTC.

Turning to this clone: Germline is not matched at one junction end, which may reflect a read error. The CDR3 is CASSYSPGDYGCTF. In nucleotides, the CDR3 is TGTGCCAGCAGTTACTCCCCAGGGGACTATGGCTGCACCTTC. The rearrangement uses TRBV6-2 or TRBV6-3 and TRBJ1-2; D possibly corresponds to TRBD1 (6 bases). The CDR3 is 14 amino acids. Germline V gene sequence: CDR1 MNHEY, CDR2 SVGEGT.

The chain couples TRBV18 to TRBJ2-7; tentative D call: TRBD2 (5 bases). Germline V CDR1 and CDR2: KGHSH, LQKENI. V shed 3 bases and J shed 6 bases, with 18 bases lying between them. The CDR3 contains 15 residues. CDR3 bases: TGTGCCAGCTCACCCCAGATGGGCCGGAGGTCCGAGCAGTACTTC. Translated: CASSPQMGRRSEQYF.

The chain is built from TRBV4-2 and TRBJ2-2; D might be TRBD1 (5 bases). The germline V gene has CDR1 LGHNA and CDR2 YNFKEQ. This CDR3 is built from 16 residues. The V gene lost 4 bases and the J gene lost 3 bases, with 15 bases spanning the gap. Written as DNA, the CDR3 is TGTGCCAGCAGCCGAACGAGACAGAGAGACACCGGGGAGCTGTTTTTT. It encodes CASSRTRQRDTGELFF.

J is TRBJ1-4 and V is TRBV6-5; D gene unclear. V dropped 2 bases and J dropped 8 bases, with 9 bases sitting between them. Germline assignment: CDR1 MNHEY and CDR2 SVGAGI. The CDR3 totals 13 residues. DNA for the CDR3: TGTGCCAGCAGTTACATCGGCAGGGAAAAACTGTTTTTT. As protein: CASSYIGREKLFF.

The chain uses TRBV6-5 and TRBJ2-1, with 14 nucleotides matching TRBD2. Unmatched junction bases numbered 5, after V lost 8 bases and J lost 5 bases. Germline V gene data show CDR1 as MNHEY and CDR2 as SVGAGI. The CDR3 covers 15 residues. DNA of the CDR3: TGTGCCAGCCGGGGACTAGCGGGAGCCCACAATGAGCAGTTCTTC. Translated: CASRGLAGAHNEQFF.

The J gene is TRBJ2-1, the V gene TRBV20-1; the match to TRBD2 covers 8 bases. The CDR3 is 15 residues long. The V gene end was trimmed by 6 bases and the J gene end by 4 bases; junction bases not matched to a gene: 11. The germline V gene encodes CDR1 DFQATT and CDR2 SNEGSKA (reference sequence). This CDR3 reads CSASGGAGAYNEQFF. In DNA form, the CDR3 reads TGCAGTGCCAGTGGGGGAGCGGGAGCTTACAATGAGCAGTTCTTC.

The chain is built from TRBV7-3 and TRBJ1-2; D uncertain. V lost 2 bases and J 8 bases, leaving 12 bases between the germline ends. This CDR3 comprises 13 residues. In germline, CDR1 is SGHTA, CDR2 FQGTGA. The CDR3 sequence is CASSLPGMKGYTF. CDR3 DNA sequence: TGTGCCAGCAGCTTACCGGGTATGAAAGGCTACACCTTC.

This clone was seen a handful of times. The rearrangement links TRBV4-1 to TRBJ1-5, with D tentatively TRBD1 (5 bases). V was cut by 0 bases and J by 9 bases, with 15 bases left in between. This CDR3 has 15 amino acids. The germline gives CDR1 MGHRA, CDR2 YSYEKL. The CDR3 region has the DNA TGCGCCAGCAGCCAAGAGGGGCAGGGTCCGCGGCCCCAGCATTTT. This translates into CASSQEGQGPRPQHF.

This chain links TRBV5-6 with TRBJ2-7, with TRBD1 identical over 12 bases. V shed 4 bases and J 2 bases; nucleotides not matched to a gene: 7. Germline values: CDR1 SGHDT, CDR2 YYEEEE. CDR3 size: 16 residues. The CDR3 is CASSAGTGGSTYEQYF. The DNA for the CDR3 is TGTGCCAGCAGCGCGGGGACAGGGGGCTCAACCTACGAGCAGTACTTC.

CDR3 nucleotides: TGTGCCAGCAGTACCTTAGGAGGCTCCTCTAGCACAGATACGCAGTATTTT. Translation gives CASSTLGGSSSTDTQYF. The rearrangement links TRBV27 to TRBJ2-3, with D maybe TRBD2 (5 bases). The CDR3 has 17 residues. Trimming shortened V by 5 bases and J by 0 bases, and 18 bases separated the two germline ends. Germline values: CDR1 MNHEY, CDR2 SMNVEV (reference sequence).

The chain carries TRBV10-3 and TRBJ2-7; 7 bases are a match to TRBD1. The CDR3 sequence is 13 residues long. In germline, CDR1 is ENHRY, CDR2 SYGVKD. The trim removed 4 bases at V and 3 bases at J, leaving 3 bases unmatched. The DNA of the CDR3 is TGTGCCATCAGTGGACAGGGAGACTACGAGCAGTACTTC. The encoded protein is CAISGQGDYEQYF.

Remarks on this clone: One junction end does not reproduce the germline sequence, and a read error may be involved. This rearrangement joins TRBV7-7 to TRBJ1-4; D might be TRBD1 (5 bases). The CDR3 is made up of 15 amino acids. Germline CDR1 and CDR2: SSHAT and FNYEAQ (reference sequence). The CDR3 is CASSLAMGPGEKLFF. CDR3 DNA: TGTGCTAGCAGCTTAGCTATGGGGCCTGGAGAAAAACTGTTTTTT.

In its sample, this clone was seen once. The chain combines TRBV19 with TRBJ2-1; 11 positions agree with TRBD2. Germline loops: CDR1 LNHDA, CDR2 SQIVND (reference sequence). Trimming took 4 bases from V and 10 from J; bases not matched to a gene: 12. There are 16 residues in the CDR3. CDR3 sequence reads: CASSKTSGIKFGEQFF. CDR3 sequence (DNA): TGTGCCAGTAGTAAGACTAGCGGGATAAAATTTGGGGAGCAGTTCTTC.

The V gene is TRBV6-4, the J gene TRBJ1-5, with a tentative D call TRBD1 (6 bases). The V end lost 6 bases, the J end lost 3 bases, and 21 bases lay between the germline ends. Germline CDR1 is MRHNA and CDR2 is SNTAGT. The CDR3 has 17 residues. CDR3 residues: CASSGDRPSVPNQPQHF. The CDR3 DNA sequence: TGTGCCAGCAGCGGTGACAGGCCTTCAGTTCCCAATCAGCCCCAGCATTTT.

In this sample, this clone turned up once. The CDR3 is CSSKWTSGSPPSSYEQYF. The DNA for the CDR3 is TGCAGCTCCAAGTGGACTAGCGGGAGTCCTCCGAGCTCCTACGAGCAGTACTTC. The J gene is TRBJ2-7, the V gene TRBV29-1; 13 bases are shared with TRBD2. CDR1 and CDR2 (germline): SQVTM, ANQGSEA. This CDR3 has 18 residues. V trimming: 8 bases; J trimming: 0 bases; junction bases outside the gene matches: 16.

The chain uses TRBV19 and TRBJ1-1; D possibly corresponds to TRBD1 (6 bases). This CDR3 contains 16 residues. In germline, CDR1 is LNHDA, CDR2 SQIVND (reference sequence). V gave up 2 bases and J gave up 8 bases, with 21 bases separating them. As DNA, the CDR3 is TGTGCCAGTAGTATACACGATACAGGGTCGGGAGGAGAAGCTTTCTTT. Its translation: CASSIHDTGSGGEAFF.

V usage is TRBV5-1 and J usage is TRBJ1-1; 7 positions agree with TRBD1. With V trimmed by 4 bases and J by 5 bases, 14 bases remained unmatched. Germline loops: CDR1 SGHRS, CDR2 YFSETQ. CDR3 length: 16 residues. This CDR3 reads CASSLGTDFYITEAFF. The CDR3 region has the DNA TGCGCCAGCAGCCTAGGGACAGATTTTTATATAACTGAAGCTTTCTTT.

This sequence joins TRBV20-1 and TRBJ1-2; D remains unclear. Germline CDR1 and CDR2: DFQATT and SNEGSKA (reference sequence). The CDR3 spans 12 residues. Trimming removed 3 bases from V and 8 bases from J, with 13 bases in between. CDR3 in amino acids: CSASLPSGGYTF. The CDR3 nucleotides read TGCAGTGCTAGTCTTCCCTCGGGGGGCTACACCTTC.

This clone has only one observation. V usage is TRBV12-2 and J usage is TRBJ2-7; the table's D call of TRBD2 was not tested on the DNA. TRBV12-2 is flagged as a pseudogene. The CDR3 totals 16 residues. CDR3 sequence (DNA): TGTGCAAGTCGCTTAGATCTTCCGGGAGGGCCTGACGAGCAGTACTTC. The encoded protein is CASRLDLPGGPDEQYF.

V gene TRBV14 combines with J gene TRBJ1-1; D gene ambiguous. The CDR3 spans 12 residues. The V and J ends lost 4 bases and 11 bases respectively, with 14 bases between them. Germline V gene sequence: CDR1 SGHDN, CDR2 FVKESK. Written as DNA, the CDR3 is TGTGCCAGCAGCCGGGTTTGGGAGGAGGCTTTCTTT. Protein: CASSRVWEEAFF.

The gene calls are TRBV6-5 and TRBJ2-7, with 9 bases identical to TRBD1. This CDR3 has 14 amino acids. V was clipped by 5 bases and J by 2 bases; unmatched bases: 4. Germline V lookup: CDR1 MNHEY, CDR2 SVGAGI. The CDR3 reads CASSLTGGAYEQYF. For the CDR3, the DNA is TGTGCCAGCAGTCTTACAGGGGGCGCCTACGAGCAGTACTTC.

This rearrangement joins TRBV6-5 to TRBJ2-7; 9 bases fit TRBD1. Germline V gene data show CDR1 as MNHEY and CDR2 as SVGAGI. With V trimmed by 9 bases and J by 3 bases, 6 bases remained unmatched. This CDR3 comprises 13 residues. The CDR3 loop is CASLKDRGYEQYF. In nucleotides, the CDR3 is TGTGCCAGTCTGAAGGACAGGGGCTACGAGCAGTACTTC.

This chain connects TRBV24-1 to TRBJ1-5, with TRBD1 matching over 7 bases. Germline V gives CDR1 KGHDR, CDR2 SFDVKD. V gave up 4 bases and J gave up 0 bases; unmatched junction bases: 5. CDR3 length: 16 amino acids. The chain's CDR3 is CATSESTGDSNQPQHF. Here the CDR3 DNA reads TGTGCCACCAGTGAGTCAACAGGGGATAGCAATCAGCCCCAGCATTTT.

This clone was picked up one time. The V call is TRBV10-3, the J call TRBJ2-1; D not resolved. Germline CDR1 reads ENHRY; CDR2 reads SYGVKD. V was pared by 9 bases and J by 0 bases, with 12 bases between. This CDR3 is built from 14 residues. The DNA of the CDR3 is TGTGCCATAAGACTCCGACCCTCCTACAATGAGCAGTTCTTC. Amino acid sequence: CAIRLRPSYNEQFF.

The CDR3 spells CSVVLSYEQYF. In nucleotides, the CDR3 is TGCAGCGTTGTTCTGTCCTACGAGCAGTACTTC. This rearrangement joins TRBV29-1 to TRBJ2-7; no definite D call. Deletions cut 4 bases from V and 1 base from J, with 5 bases between. CDR1 is SQVTM and CDR2 is ANQGSEA in the germline V gene. The CDR3 length is 11 residues.

CDR3 sequence reads: CASSESLYTGELFF. In DNA form, the CDR3 reads TGTGCCAGCAGTGAATCTTTGTACACCGGGGAGCTGTTTTTT. The V gene is TRBV25-1, the J gene TRBJ2-2; D is unresolved. The CDR3 extends over 14 amino acids. Per the germline V gene, CDR1 is MGHDK and CDR2 is SYGVNS. V shed 1 base and J shed 3 bases, with 6 bases lying between them.

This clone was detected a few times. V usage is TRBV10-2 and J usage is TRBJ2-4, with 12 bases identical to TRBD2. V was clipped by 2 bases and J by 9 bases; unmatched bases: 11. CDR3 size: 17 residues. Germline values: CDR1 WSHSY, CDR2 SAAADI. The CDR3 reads CASSEVSSGGAGGIQYF. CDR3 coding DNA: TGCGCCAGCAGTGAGGTCTCTAGCGGGGGGGCTGGGGGCATTCAGTACTTC.